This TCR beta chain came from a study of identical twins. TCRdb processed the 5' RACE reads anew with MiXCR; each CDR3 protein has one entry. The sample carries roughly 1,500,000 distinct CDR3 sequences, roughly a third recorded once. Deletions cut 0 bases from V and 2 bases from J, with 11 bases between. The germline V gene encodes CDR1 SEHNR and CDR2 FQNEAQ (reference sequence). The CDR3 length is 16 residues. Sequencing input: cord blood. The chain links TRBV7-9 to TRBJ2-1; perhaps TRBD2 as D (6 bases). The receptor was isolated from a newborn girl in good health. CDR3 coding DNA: TGTGCCAGCAGCTTAGCCCGGGAGTGGGCCTACAATGAGCAGTTCTTC. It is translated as CASSLAREWAYNEQFF.